This entry lists 28 T cell receptor beta chains sequenced from one sample in a study of PD-1 blockade in classical Hodgkin lymphoma. Sample time point: cycle 4 day 1 (C4D1), after around six weeks of nivolumab. Every patient relapsed after autologous stem cell transplantation, and brentuximab vedotin exposure varied. Only in-frame clones appear in the TCRdb table, and some are missing; sequencing was by immunoSEQ multiplex PCR. Among tens of thousands of clones listed, about nine tenths were seen once. The specimen comprised peripheral blood mononuclear cells (PBMCs), sampled before the fourth cycle of nivolumab. The receptors here all came from a human donor with classical Hodgkin lymphoma.

The genes are TRBV6-1 and TRBJ2-3, with 7 nucleotides matching TRBD1. This CDR3 comprises 17 residues. In germline, CDR1 is MNHNS, CDR2 SASEGT. With 3 bases clipped from V and 3 bases from J, the junction kept 12 bases outside the gene matches. CDR3 in DNA: TGTGCCAGCAGTGAGATTCGATCGGCAGGGGGAACAGATACGCAGTATTTT. Translating gives CASSEIRSAGGTDTQYF.

The J gene is TRBJ1-2, the V gene TRBV19, with TRBD1 as a possible D gene (5 bases). Germline V gene data show CDR1 as LNHDA and CDR2 as SQIVND (reference sequence). V lost 3 bases and J lost 6, with 11 bases in between. This CDR3 is 13 amino acids long. CDR3 protein: CASSIWGRDGYTF. DNA of the CDR3: TGTGCCAGTAGTATCTGGGGACGTGATGGCTACACCTTC.

As to this clone: One end of the junction fails to match germline, which may point to a read error. The V and J genes are TRBV9 and TRBJ2-5; D gene ambiguous. CDR3 length equals 12 residues. Germline CDR1 SGDLS, CDR2 YYNGEE. CDR3 nucleotide sequence: TGTGCCAGCAGCAGGGTTCAAGAGACCCGGTACTTC. Protein: CASSRVQETRYF.

The chain uses TRBV30 and TRBJ2-5, with 9 nucleotides matching TRBD2. V dropped 0 bases and J dropped 5; count of bases not matched to a gene: 4. The CDR3 is 14 amino acids. Germline assignment: CDR1 GTSNPN and CDR2 SVGIG (reference sequence). CDR3 nucleotide sequence: TGTGCCTGGAGTGTATCGCGGGGGGGGGAGACCCAGTACTTC. Translation: CAWSVSRGGETQYF. Full variable domain (remainder filled in from reference TRBV30 and TRBJ2-5): SQTIHQWPATLVQPVGSPLSLECTVEGTSNPNLYWYRQAAGRGLQLLFYSVGIGQISSEVPQNLSASRPQDRQFILSSKKLLLSDSGFYLCAWSVSRGGETQYFGPGTRLLVL.

The J gene is TRBJ2-1, the V gene TRBV9, with D unclear. V lost 4 bases to trimming and J lost 7 bases, with 18 bases between them. The CDR3 consists of 15 residues. CDR1 SGDLS and CDR2 YYNGEE come from the germline V gene. The CDR3 DNA follows: TGTGCCAGCAGCCCAGACTTAGTTCAATCGAATGAGCAGTTCTTC. Translating gives CASSPDLVQSNEQFF. The whole variable domain, filled in from reference TRBV9 and TRBJ2-1, reads DSGVTQTPKHLITATGQRVTLRCSPRSGDLSVYWYQQSLDQGLQFLIQYYNGEERAKGNILERFSAQQFPDLHSELNLSSLELGDSALYFCASSPDLVQSNEQFFGPGTRLTVL.

The gene calls are TRBV27 and TRBJ2-7; 7 bases match TRBD1. Germline loops: CDR1 MNHEY, CDR2 SMNVEV (reference sequence). Unmatched junction bases numbered 4, after V lost 0 bases and J lost 2 bases. The CDR3 is 15 residues long. The CDR3 sequence: CASSLSAGGPYEQYF. The CDR3 DNA reads TGTGCCAGCAGTTTATCGGCAGGGGGACCCTACGAGCAGTACTTC.

V gene TRBV7-2 combines with J gene TRBJ2-7; D is perhaps TRBD2 (5 bases). Trimming shortened V by 5 bases and J by 3 bases, and 14 bases separated the two germline ends. Looked up from germline, CDR1 is SGHTA and CDR2 is FQGNSA. CDR3 length equals 14 residues. CDR3 region: CASSAVAGGYEQYF. The CDR3 bases are TGTGCCAGCAGCGCCGTGGCGGGTGGCTACGAGCAGTACTTC.

J is TRBJ2-3 and V is TRBV7-8; either TRBD1 or TRBD2 may supply D (5 bases each). V was cut by 6 bases and J by 2 bases, with 18 bases left in between. The germline CDR1 and CDR2 sequences are SGHVS and FQNEAQ. This CDR3 is built from 16 residues. The CDR3 sequence: CASRTGRRLLTDTQYF. As DNA, the CDR3 is TGTGCCAGCAGGACGGGACGGCGGCTCCTCACAGATACGCAGTATTTT.

The chain employs TRBV27 and TRBJ2-1; D remains ambiguous. V was trimmed by 0 bases and J by 7 bases, leaving 7 bases between them. Looked up from germline, CDR1 is MNHEY and CDR2 is SMNVEV (reference sequence). The CDR3 length is 13 residues. In DNA form, the CDR3 reads TGTGCCAGCAGTTTATCGATGAAGAATGAGCAGTTCTTC. Amino acids: CASSLSMKNEQFF.

V gene TRBV27 combines with J gene TRBJ2-7; a possible D gene is TRBD2 (5 bases). Germline CDR1 MNHEY, CDR2 SMNVEV (reference sequence). The CDR3 has 16 amino acids. V dropped 3 bases and J dropped 1 base, with 16 bases sitting between them. The CDR3, as DNA: TGTGCCAGCAGTTTTGGTGGCGCCGGACTTTCCTACGAGCAGTACTTC. Translation: CASSFGGAGLSYEQYF.

V usage is TRBV6-1 and J usage is TRBJ2-7; D possibly matches TRBD1 or TRBD2 (5 bases each). Germline CDR1 reads MNHNS; CDR2 reads SASEGT. CDR3 length: 13 residues. Trimming took off 3 bases at V and 4 bases at J, with 10 bases between the two ends. The CDR3: CASSDTGLYEQYF. CDR3 DNA: TGTGCCAGCAGTGATACAGGACTTTACGAGCAGTACTTC.

This chain joins TRBV6-1 and TRBJ1-1; D is perhaps TRBD1 (6 bases). This CDR3 is 13 amino acids long. The V gene lost 7 bases and the J gene lost 5 bases, with 14 bases spanning the gap. CDR1 and CDR2 from the germline V gene are MNHNS and SASEGT. The CDR3: CASIPGAKTEAFF. CDR3 in DNA: TGTGCCAGCATCCCGGGGGCGAAGACTGAAGCTTTCTTT.

This chain links TRBV7-8 with TRBJ2-1, with D perhaps TRBD1 (6 bases). V lost 5 bases, J lost 2 bases, and 10 bases lay in between. Germline V CDR1 and CDR2: SGHVS, FQNEAQ. The CDR3 runs to 14 residues. The chain's CDR3 is CASSLRTAYNEQFF. CDR3 in DNA: TGTGCCAGCAGCCTCCGGACAGCCTACAATGAGCAGTTCTTC.

This chain links TRBV7-3 with TRBJ2-3; 12 nucleotides align to TRBD1. The trim removed 5 bases at V and 1 base at J, leaving 1 base unmatched. This CDR3 has 15 residues. Germline V lookup: CDR1 SGHTA, CDR2 FQGTGA. The DNA for the CDR3 is TGTGCCAGCAGCGGGACAGGGGGCGGCACAGATACGCAGTATTTT. As protein: CASSGTGGGTDTQYF.

The chain is built from TRBV7-6 and TRBJ1-4; D ambiguous. Germline lookup yields CDR1 SGHVS and CDR2 FNYEAQ. The V and J ends lost 5 bases and 13 bases respectively, with 26 bases between them. The CDR3 length is 16 residues. CDR3 sequence reads: CASSPLDLVSPPGLFF. The CDR3 DNA sequence: TGTGCCAGCAGCCCGCTGGACCTGGTTTCGCCGCCGGGACTGTTTTTT.

The chain uses TRBV6-1 and TRBJ2-5; 8 nucleotides match TRBD1. Trimming removed 2 bases from V and 4 bases from J; junction bases left unmatched: 15. The CDR3 sequence is 18 residues long. CDR1 is MNHNS, CDR2 SASEGT, per germline. CDR3 region: CASSENQRGRDRRETQYF. In DNA form, the CDR3 reads TGTGCCAGCAGTGAAAACCAGAGAGGTAGGGACAGGCGAGAGACCCAGTACTTC.

V and J are TRBV27 and TRBJ1-4; tentative D call: TRBD1 (6 bases). V was shortened by 3 bases and J by 7 bases, with 9 bases between the two germline ends. The CDR3 is 13 amino acids. Germline V gene sequence: CDR1 MNHEY, CDR2 SMNVEV (reference sequence). DNA for the CDR3: TGTGCCAGCAGTTTCCAAGGGGGTGAAAAACTGTTTTTT. Protein: CASSFQGGEKLFF.

The table lists this clone with a count of one. The V call is TRBV28, the J call TRBJ1-5; D gene unclear. V lost 2 bases, J lost 0 bases, and 11 bases lay in between. Germline V CDR1 and CDR2: MDHEN, SYDVKM. CDR3 length: 16 amino acids. The CDR3 sequence is CASSLGSISSNQPQHF. CDR3 bases: TGTGCCAGCAGTTTAGGGTCTATTTCTAGCAATCAGCCCCAGCATTTT.

The chain carries TRBV7-2 and TRBJ1-3; TRBD1 aligns across 8 bases. CDR1 and CDR2 (germline): SGHTA, FQGNSA. The trim removed 8 bases at V and 4 bases at J, leaving 7 bases unmatched. The length of the CDR3 is 14 residues. CDR3 nucleotides: TGTGCCAGCCGGCGGACAGGGTTCGGAAACACCATATATTTT. Its protein product is CASRRTGFGNTIYF.

In its sample, this clone was seen once. The chain has TRBV6-5 and TRBJ1-4; D is possibly TRBD1 (6 bases). CDR3 length equals 14 residues. Germline V lookup: CDR1 MNHEY, CDR2 SVGAGI. Trimming took 0 bases from V and 4 from J, leaving 6 bases between them. CDR3 DNA: TGTGCCAGCAGTTACTCAGGGGGTAATGAAAAACTGTTTTTT. It codes for CASSYSGGNEKLFF.

The chain combines TRBV6-6 with TRBJ2-1; D unresolved. Trimming removed 0 bases at V and 5 bases at J, with 8 bases between. The germline CDR1 and CDR2 sequences are MNHNY and SVGAGI (reference sequence). This CDR3 comprises 14 residues. The CDR3, as DNA: TGTGCCAGCAGTTACTCCGGACCCGACAATGAGCAGTTCTTC. Amino acid sequence: CASSYSGPDNEQFF.

In this sample, this clone is medium-sized (0.01 to 0.1%). At one end, the junction sequence differs from germline, possibly due to a read error. The chain employs TRBV6-7 and TRBJ1-2; possibly TRBD1 for D (6 bases). TRBV6-7 is treated as an ORF (open reading frame) with a function not yet certain. There are 9 residues in the CDR3. CDR3 DNA: TGTGCCAGCAGTGGGGGGGCAGTCTTC. Translating it yields CASSGGAVF.

This clone was seen just once. V usage is TRBV19 and J usage is TRBJ1-3, with a weak D call TRBD1 (5 bases). The CDR3 is 16 residues long. Germline loops: CDR1 LNHDA, CDR2 SQIVND (reference sequence). V lost 3 bases and J lost 0, with 12 bases in between. The CDR3 nucleotides read TGTGCCAGTAGTATCAGGGTGACAAGCTCTGGAAACACCATATATTTT. Protein product: CASSIRVTSSGNTIYF.

The V call is TRBV4-2, the J call TRBJ1-2; 9 bases match TRBD1. Germline V lookup: CDR1 LGHNA, CDR2 YNFKEQ. With V trimmed by 1 base and J by 5 bases, 8 bases remained unmatched. This CDR3 is 16 amino acids long. CDR3 DNA: TGTGCCAGCAGCCAAGCTACCGGGACAGGGTCTTATGGCTACACCTTC. Amino acid sequence: CASSQATGTGSYGYTF.

The CDR3 DNA sequence: TGCGCCAGCAGCCAAGGCGGGGGCACCCCCACAGATACGCAGTATTTT. It yields the protein CASSQGGGTPTDTQYF. The rearrangement uses TRBV4-3 and TRBJ2-3, with D possibly being TRBD2 (7 bases). CDR1 is LGHNA and CDR2 is YSLEER in the germline V gene. The CDR3 consists of 16 residues. V was pared by 1 base and J by 2 bases, with 13 bases between.

The chain links TRBV7-6 to TRBJ2-5; the D gene is possibly TRBD1 (5 bases). Per the germline V gene, CDR1 is SGHVS and CDR2 is FNYEAQ. V shed 1 base and J shed 5 bases, with 14 bases lying between them. The CDR3 extends over 15 amino acids. The CDR3 spells CASSLDPGPSETQYF. As DNA, the CDR3 is TGTGCCAGCAGCTTAGATCCAGGGCCCTCGGAGACCCAGTACTTC.

The V call is TRBV19, the J call TRBJ1-2; 7 nucleotides line up with TRBD1. Germline loops: CDR1 LNHDA, CDR2 SQIVND (reference sequence). V shed 7 bases and J 2 bases; nucleotides not matched to a gene: 7. The CDR3 is made up of 14 amino acids. The CDR3 DNA sequence: TGTGCCAGTACGAGGCAGGGGGACAACTATGGCTACACCTTC. This codes for CASTRQGDNYGYTF. The variable domain in full, completed from reference TRBV19 and TRBJ1-2, reads DGGITQSPKYLFRKEGQNVTLSCEQNLNHDAMYWYRQDPGQGLRLIYYSQIVNDFQKGDIAEGYSVSREKKESFPLTVTSAQKNPTAFYLCASTRQGDNYGYTFGSGTRLTVV.

This chain uses TRBV19 with TRBJ2-2, with D possibly matching TRBD2 (7 bases). Trimming pared 7 bases from V and 5 bases from J, leaving 23 bases between. Looked up from germline, CDR1 is LNHDA and CDR2 is SQIVND (reference sequence). The CDR3 consists of 17 residues. The DNA for the CDR3 is TGTGCCAGTACCCCCCGGCCCGGGGGGCCGGCAACCGGGGAGCTGTTTTTT. This codes for CASTPRPGGPATGELFF.